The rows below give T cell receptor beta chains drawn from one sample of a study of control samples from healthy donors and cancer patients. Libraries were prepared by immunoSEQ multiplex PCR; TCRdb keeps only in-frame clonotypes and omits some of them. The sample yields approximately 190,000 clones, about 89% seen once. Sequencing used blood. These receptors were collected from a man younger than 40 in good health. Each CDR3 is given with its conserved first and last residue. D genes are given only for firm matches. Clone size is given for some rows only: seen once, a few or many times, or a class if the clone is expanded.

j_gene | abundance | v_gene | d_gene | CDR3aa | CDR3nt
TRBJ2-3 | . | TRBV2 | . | CATGPGGPTDTQYF | TGTGCCACCGGGCCTGGGGGCCCCACAGATACGCAGTATTTT
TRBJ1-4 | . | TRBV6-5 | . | CASRRTVNEKLFF | TGTGCCAGCAGAAGGACAGTAAATGAAAAACTGTTTTTT
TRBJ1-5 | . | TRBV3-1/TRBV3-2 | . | CASSPSRQANQPQHF | TGTGCCAGCAGCCCAAGTCGACAGGCAAATCAGCCCCAGCATTTT
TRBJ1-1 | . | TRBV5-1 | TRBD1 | CASSPGQGNTEAFF | TGCGCCAGCAGCCCGGGACAGGGAAACACTGAAGCTTTCTTT
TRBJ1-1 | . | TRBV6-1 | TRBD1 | CASSERQGKVTEAFF | TGTGCCAGCAGTGAGAGACAGGGGAAGGTCACTGAAGCTTTCTTT
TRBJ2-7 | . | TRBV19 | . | CASSTGPTTYEQYF | TGTGCCAGTAGTACAGGACCTACAACCTACGAGCAGTACTTC
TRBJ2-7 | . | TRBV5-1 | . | CASSLSPSGYEQYF | TGCGCCAGCAGCTTGAGTCCGTCGGGGTACGAGCAGTACTTC
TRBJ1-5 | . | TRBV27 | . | CASSQIRGRDQPQHF | TGTGCCAGCAGTCAGATAAGGGGAAGGGATCAGCCCCAGCATTTT
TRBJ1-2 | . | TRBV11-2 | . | CASSLGFGQDRGYTF | TGTGCCAGCAGCTTAGGGTTCGGGCAGGACAGAGGCTACACCTTC
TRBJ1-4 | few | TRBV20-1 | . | CSASEGGNEKLFF | TGCAGTGCTAGTGAGGGAGGAAATGAAAAACTGTTTTTT
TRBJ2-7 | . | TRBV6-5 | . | CASSYDNYEQYF | TGTGCCAGCAGTTACGACAACTACGAGCAGTACTTC
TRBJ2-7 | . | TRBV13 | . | CASSPRQSSSEQYF | TGTGCCAGCAGCCCTAGACAGTCCTCTAGCGAGCAGTACTTC
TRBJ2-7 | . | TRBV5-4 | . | CASSFQGTPQQYF | TGTGCCAGCAGCTTTCAGGGAACCCCGCAGCAGTACTTC
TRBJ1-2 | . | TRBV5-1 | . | CASSLEDGYTF | TGCGCCAGCAGCTTGGAAGATGGCTACACCTTC
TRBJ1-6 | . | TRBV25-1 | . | CASSATLLSYNSPLHF | TGTGCCAGCAGTGCCACACTACTCTCCTATAATTCACCCCTCCACTTT
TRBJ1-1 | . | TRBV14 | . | CASSQGILNTEAFF | TGTGCCAGCAGCCAGGGAATCTTGAACACTGAAGCTTTCTTT
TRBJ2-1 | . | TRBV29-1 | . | CRGTGGRSGEQFF | TGCAGAGGTACGGGGGGCCGATCAGGCGAGCAGTTCTTC
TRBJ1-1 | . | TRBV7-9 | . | CASSPTGGPNTEAFF | TGTGCCAGCAGCCCGACGGGGGGCCCGAACACTGAAGCTTTCTTT
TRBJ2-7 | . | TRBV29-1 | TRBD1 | CSVGDRGSYEQYF | TGCAGCGTCGGGGACAGGGGTTCCTACGAGCAGTACTTC
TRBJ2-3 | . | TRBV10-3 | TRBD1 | CAISQGGLDTQYF | TGTGCCATCTCACAGGGGGGTCTCGATACGCAGTATTTT
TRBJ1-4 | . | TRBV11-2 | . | CASTTAIANEKLFF | TGTGCCAGCACCACGGCGATAGCTAATGAAAAACTGTTTTTT
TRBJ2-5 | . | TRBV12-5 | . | CASGLAGGVGETQYF | TGTGCTAGTGGTTTGGCAGGGGGGGTTGGAGAGACCCAGTACTTC
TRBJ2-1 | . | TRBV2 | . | CASSEGTSNEQFF | TGTGCCAGCAGTGAAGGAACTTCCAATGAGCAGTTCTTC
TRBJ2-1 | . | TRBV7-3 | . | CASSFDPYNEQFF | TGTGCCAGCAGTTTCGACCCCTACAATGAGCAGTTCTTC
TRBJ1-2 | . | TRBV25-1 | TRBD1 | CASSFNRGSNYGYTF | TGTGCCAGCAGTTTTAACAGGGGGTCAAACTATGGCTACACCTTC
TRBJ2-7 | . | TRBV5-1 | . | CASSVKTTYEQYF | TGCGCCAGCAGCGTTAAGACTACCTACGAGCAGTACTTC
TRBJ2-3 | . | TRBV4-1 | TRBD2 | CASSPGTSGYTDTQYF | TGCGCCAGCAGCCCTGGGACTAGCGGTTACACAGATACGCAGTATTTT
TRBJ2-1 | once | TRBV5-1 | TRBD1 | CASSLTGTAQNNEQFF | TGCGCCAGCAGCTTAACGGGGACAGCTCAAAACAATGAGCAGTTCTTC
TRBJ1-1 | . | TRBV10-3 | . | CATREGADTEAFF | TGTGCCACCAGGGAAGGGGCCGACACTGAAGCTTTCTTT
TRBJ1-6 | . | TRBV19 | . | CASSPNGRGKNSPLHF | TGTGCCAGTAGTCCTAATGGGCGGGGTAAAAATTCACCCCTCCACTTT
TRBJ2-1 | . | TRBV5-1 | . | CASSLGGLPVFF | TGCGCCAGCAGCTTAGGAGGGCTACCCGTGTTCTTC
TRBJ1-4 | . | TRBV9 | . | CASSVAGAANEKLFF | TGTGCCAGCAGCGTAGCTGGGGCAGCTAATGAAAAACTGTTTTTT
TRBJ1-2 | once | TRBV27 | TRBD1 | CASSSDRGKANYGYTF | TGTGCCAGCAGCTCAGACAGGGGGAAAGCTAACTATGGCTACACCTTC
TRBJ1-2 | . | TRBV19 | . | CASSINRAGKDYGYTF | TGTGCCAGTAGTATAAATAGGGCAGGGAAGGACTATGGCTACACCTTC
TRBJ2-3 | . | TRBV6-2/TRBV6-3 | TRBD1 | CASSSGQGRTQYF | TGTGCCAGCAGTTCCGGACAGGGGAGGACGCAGTATTTT
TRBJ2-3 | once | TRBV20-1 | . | CSGRQGGTQYF | TGCAGTGGAAGGCAGGGAGGAACGCAGTATTTT
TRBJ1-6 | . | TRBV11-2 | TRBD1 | CASSDRGYSPLHF | TGTGCCAGCAGCGACAGGGGATATTCACCCCTCCACTTT
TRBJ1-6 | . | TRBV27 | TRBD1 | CASSHGQGKENSPLHF | TGTGCCAGCAGCCACGGACAGGGGAAAGAGAATTCACCCCTCCACTTT
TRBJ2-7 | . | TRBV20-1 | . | CSAQETYEQYF | TGCAGTGCTCAGGAGACCTACGAGCAGTACTTC
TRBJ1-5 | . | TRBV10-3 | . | CAIGSGPERNQPQHF | TGTGCCATCGGCTCTGGGCCGGAACGCAATCAGCCCCAGCATTTT
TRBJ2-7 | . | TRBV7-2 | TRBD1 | CASSQRQGTSYEQYF | TGTGCCAGCAGCCAGAGACAGGGAACGTCCTACGAGCAGTACTTC
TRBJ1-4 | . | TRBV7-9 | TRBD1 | CASSAQGGNEKLFF | TGTGCCAGCAGCGCACAGGGGGGAAATGAAAAACTGTTTTTT
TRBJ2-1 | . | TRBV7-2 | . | CASSLSPEGLRIF | TGTGCCAGCAGCTTATCCCCCGAAGGCCTCCGGATCTTC
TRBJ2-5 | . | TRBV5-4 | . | CASSLKQGVETQYF | TGTGCCAGCAGCTTGAAGCAGGGAGTAGAGACCCAGTACTTC